This is a list of T cell receptor beta chains from one sample in a study of blood T cell repertoires in COVID-19. Clones were sequenced by immunoSEQ multiplex PCR, and TCRdb holds only the in-frame ones, with some missing. The data show about 190,000 clones, around 76% seen once. Input material: peripheral blood. Source of these receptors: a woman aged 55-69 years with COVID-19, enrolled during active disease. Each CDR3 is given with its conserved first and last residue. Each record gives: CDR3 protein, CDR3 DNA, V gene, J gene, clone size, D gene. The D gene is left open where the match is weak. Clone size is not always given. Where it is, it says once, few, many or a class for expanded clones.

CASRSLARGNSPLHF	TGTGCCAGCAGGTCCTTGGCTCGGGGGAATTCACCCCTCCACTTT	TRBV3-1/TRBV3-2	TRBJ1-6	.	.
CASSVVGANTGELFF	TGTGCCAGCAGCGTAGTAGGGGCGAACACCGGGGAGCTGTTTTTT	TRBV9	TRBJ2-2	few	.
CASRGLRAPEGTQYF	TGTGCCAGCAGGGGGCTAAGGGCCCCCGAAGGGACCCAGTACTTC	TRBV6-5	TRBJ2-5	.	.
CASSQGQGAEFHLAKNIQYF	TGTGCCAGCAGCCAGGGACAGGGGGCCGAGTTCCACCTAGCCAAAAACATTCAGTACTTC	TRBV6-6	TRBJ2-4	.	TRBD1
CATGTGGAGGYTF	TGTGCCACCGGGACAGGGGGCGCTGGGGGCTACACCTTC	TRBV15	TRBJ1-2	.	TRBD1
CASSAGRANTEAFF	TGTGCCAGCAGCGCGGGTCGAGCGAACACTGAAGCTTTCTTT	TRBV7-8	TRBJ1-1	.	.
CASSAAGQRSEAFF	TGTGCCAGCTCAGCCGCGGGACAGCGGTCCGAAGCTTTCTTT	TRBV18	TRBJ1-1	once	TRBD1
CSVEVSADEQFF	TGCAGCGTTGAAGTGAGCGCGGATGAGCAGTTCTTC	TRBV29-1	TRBJ2-1	.	.
CASSLTQTISPNYGYTF	TGCGCCAGCAGTCTAACCCAGACTATTTCCCCTAACTATGGCTACACCTTC	TRBV23-1	TRBJ1-2	.	.
CASSYSRGGQETQYF	TGTGCCAGCAGTTACTCGCGGGGGGGCCAAGAGACCCAGTACTTC	TRBV6-5	TRBJ2-5	.	TRBD2
CASSWTGQGNTGELFF	TGTGCCAGCAGCTGGACCGGACAGGGGAACACCGGGGAGCTGTTTTTT	TRBV5-6	TRBJ2-2	.	TRBD1
CASSSRTGVTGELFF	TGTGCCAGCAGCTCGAGGACAGGGGTGACCGGGGAGCTGTTTTTT	TRBV5-4	TRBJ2-2	.	TRBD1
CASSVVADYNEQFF	TGTGCCAGTAGTGTCGTTGCGGATTACAATGAGCAGTTCTTC	TRBV19	TRBJ2-1	once	.
CASSPVGLAGDHTGELFF	TGTGCCAGCTCACCAGTAGGCCTAGCGGGGGACCACACCGGGGAGCTGTTTTTT	TRBV18	TRBJ2-2	.	TRBD2
CSVKFRGGNQPQHF	TGCAGCGTAAAGTTTCGGGGGGGGAATCAGCCCCAGCATTTT	TRBV29-1	TRBJ1-5	.	.
CATSETPGTSGGAFTQYF	TGTGCCACCAGTGAGACCCCCGGGACTAGCGGGGGGGCATTTACGCAGTATTTT	TRBV24-1	TRBJ2-3	.	TRBD2
CASSTGTGANYGYTF	TGCGCCAGCAGCACGGGGACAGGGGCTAACTATGGCTACACCTTC	TRBV5-1	TRBJ1-2	.	TRBD1
CASSSMRGSDTEAFF	TGCGCCAGCAGCTCCATGAGAGGATCGGACACTGAAGCTTTCTTT	TRBV5-1	TRBJ1-1	.	.
CASSQGPGIQYF	TGCGCCAGCAGCCAGGGCCCAGGGATCCAGTACTTC	TRBV4-1	TRBJ2-5	.	.
CASSDNYNYGYTF	TGTGCCAGCAGTGATAACTACAACTATGGCTACACCTTC	TRBV6-1	TRBJ1-2	.	.
CASSRSDYRTDTQYF	TGTGCCAGCAGCCGATCGGACTACCGCACAGATACGCAGTATTTT	TRBV7-9	TRBJ2-3	.	.
CASGQDSSSTDTQYF	TGTGCCAGCGGTCAGGACTCGTCAAGCACAGATACGCAGTATTTT	TRBV9	TRBJ2-3	.	.
CSVMTGMVHRDTQYF	TGCAGCGTCATGACAGGGATGGTACACAGAGATACGCAGTATTTT	TRBV29-1	TRBJ2-3	.	TRBD1
CASSLDPKLRTAEAFF	TGTGCCAGCAGCTTAGATCCCAAGTTACGGACAGCTGAAGCTTTCTTT	TRBV7-8	TRBJ1-1	.	.
CSALLTDTQYF	TGCAGTGCTCTCCTCACAGATACGCAGTATTTT	TRBV20-1	TRBJ2-3	many	.
CASSLIQGAVTDTQYF	TGTGCCAGCAGCTTGATTCAGGGGGCGGTCACAGATACGCAGTATTTT	TRBV7-2	TRBJ2-3	.	TRBD1